These 26 T cell receptor beta chains were sequenced from one sample in a study of CD8+ T cells in alopecia areata. Treatment in this sample: oral pan-JAK inhibitor, 5-10 mg twice daily. cDNA reverse transcribed from extracted RNA served as the sequencing template. Method: immunoSEQ multiplex PCR; TCRdb's copy keeps in-frame clones and lacks some. The sample includes about 140,000 clones, approximately 90% seen only once; the top ten take approximately 13%. The sample was CD8+ T cells sorted from blood, taken at week 4, from a patient treated with tofacitinib. These receptor sequences come from a human donor with alopecia areata.

The chain uses TRBV6-1 and TRBJ2-7; 10 positions agree with TRBD1. J lost 3 bases, V lost 8 bases, and 7 bases had no gene match. This CDR3 contains 14 residues. CDR1 is MNHNS and CDR2 is SASEGT in the germline V gene. In nucleotides, the CDR3 is TGTGCCAGCCAAACCGGGACAGGGGACTACGAGCAGTACTTC. Residues: CASQTGTGDYEQYF.

The chain joins TRBV30 to TRBJ2-1, with D hard to call. Trimming pared 0 bases from V and 5 bases from J, leaving 5 bases between. The CDR3 has 12 amino acids. Germline CDR1 and CDR2: GTSNPN and SVGIG (reference sequence). The CDR3 nucleotides read TGTGCCTGGAGTGTACAAGACAATGAGCAGTTCTTC. Amino acid sequence: CAWSVQDNEQFF.

The V and J genes are TRBV2 and TRBJ2-5; tentatively, D is TRBD2 (5 bases). V was shortened by 3 bases and J by 7 bases, with 15 bases between the two germline ends. The CDR3 extends over 14 amino acids. CDR1 SNHLY and CDR2 FYNNEI come from the germline V gene. CDR3 coding DNA: TGTGCCAGCAGTGAGGGAGATCTTGAGGGGACCCAGTACTTC. Translation gives CASSEGDLEGTQYF.

The chain joins TRBV29-1 to TRBJ2-7; D is ambiguous. Germline CDR1 SQVTM, CDR2 ANQGSEA. V lost 4 bases and J lost 3, with 7 bases in between. The CDR3 contains 11 residues. In DNA form, the CDR3 reads TGCAGCGTTGGTAGGGACTACGAGCAGTACTTC. It encodes CSVGRDYEQYF.

The chain recombines TRBV5-1 with TRBJ2-1, with TRBD1 identical over 8 bases. Germline V CDR1 and CDR2: SGHRS, YFSETQ. The V segment lost 4 bases and the J segment 8 bases; nucleotides outside the gene matches: 8. CDR3 length: 14 residues. Written as DNA, the CDR3 is TGCGCCAGCAGCCCGGGGACAGGTTTAGATGAGCAGTTCTTC. Its translation is CASSPGTGLDEQFF.

The chain is built from TRBV9 and TRBJ1-2; tentative D call: TRBD1 (5 bases). The CDR3 sequence is 14 residues long. V lost 0 bases, J lost 2 bases, and 8 bases lay in between. Per germline, CDR1 SGDLS and CDR2 YYNGEE. The CDR3 DNA follows: TGTGCCAGCAGCGTAGATAACAGGAACTATGGCTACACCTTC. Translation: CASSVDNRNYGYTF.

The chain carries TRBV14 and TRBJ2-1; D remains unclear. Trimming cost V 4 bases and J 1 base, with 8 bases left between them. This CDR3 comprises 14 residues. Looked up from germline, CDR1 is SGHDN and CDR2 is FVKESK. The DNA for the CDR3 is TGTGCCAGCAGCCTTACCGTATCCTACAATGAGCAGTTCTTC. Translation: CASSLTVSYNEQFF.

The J gene is TRBJ2-1, the V gene TRBV4-1, with D maybe TRBD2 (6 bases). Trimming removed 5 bases from V and 7 bases from J, with 18 bases in between. Germline-derived CDR1 and CDR2 are MGHRA and YSYEKL. The CDR3 has 15 amino acids. CDR3 coding DNA: TGCGCCAGCAGCGCGCTTGCCGGGACTGCGAATGAGCAGTTCTTC. Its protein product is CASSALAGTANEQFF.

About this clone: Other DNA sequences from this sample encode an identical CDR3 as well. The rearrangement links TRBV10-2 to TRBJ1-2, with D possibly TRBD1 on 5 matching bases. The CDR3 loop spans 12 amino acids. Trimming took 8 bases from V and 4 from J, leaving 11 bases between them. Germline CDR1 WSHSY, CDR2 SAAADI. The DNA for the CDR3 is TGCGCCAGCTCTGGACAACTCTATGGCTACACCTTC. As protein: CASSGQLYGYTF.

V usage is TRBV4-1 and J usage is TRBJ2-7; D not resolved. Germline V gives CDR1 MGHRA, CDR2 YSYEKL. The CDR3 totals 12 residues. The ends were cut back, 4 bases at V and 5 bases at J, with 9 bases in the middle. The CDR3 region has the DNA TGCGCCAGCAGCCCCGTCGGCCACGAGCAGTACTTC. Protein sequence: CASSPVGHEQYF.

V is TRBV29-1 and J is TRBJ2-1, with 7 bases fitting TRBD2. The CDR3 totals 12 residues. Germline CDR1 and CDR2: SQVTM and ANQGSEA. With V trimmed by 6 bases and J by 4 bases, 3 bases remained unmatched. This chain's CDR3 is CSVLAAYNEQFF. The DNA of the CDR3 is TGCAGCGTCCTAGCGGCTTACAATGAGCAGTTCTTC.

In DNA, the CDR3 is TGCGCCGTAATGGCTGAAAACACCGGGGAGCTGTTTTTT. This gives the protein CAVMAENTGELFF. The V call is TRBV4-1, the J call TRBJ2-2; D ambiguous. The CDR3 extends over 13 amino acids. Trimming took off 11 bases at V and 2 bases at J, with 12 bases between the two ends. Germline CDR1 reads MGHRA; CDR2 reads YSYEKL.

This chain joins TRBV27 and TRBJ2-1; D possibly uses TRBD1 or TRBD2 (6 bases each). The CDR3 extends over 15 amino acids. The V end lost 3 bases, the J end lost 4 bases, and 13 bases lay between the germline ends. Germline assignment: CDR1 MNHEY and CDR2 SMNVEV (reference sequence). The CDR3 is CASSLGGYPYNEQFF. The CDR3, as DNA: TGTGCCAGCAGTTTGGGGGGCTATCCATACAATGAGCAGTTCTTC.

This chain joins TRBV30 and TRBJ2-7, with D unclear. V lost 1 base, J lost 2 bases, and 15 bases lay in between. The germline CDR1 and CDR2 sequences are GTSNPN and SVGIG (reference sequence). The CDR3 length is 15 residues. In DNA form, the CDR3 reads TGTGCCTGGAGTGAACCCCCTGGTGACACCTACGAGCAGTACTTC. Its protein is CAWSEPPGDTYEQYF.

V usage is TRBV27 and J usage is TRBJ2-7; 7 bases map to TRBD1. CDR1 and CDR2 from the germline V gene are MNHEY and SMNVEV (reference sequence). The CDR3 consists of 15 residues. The J segment lost 4 bases and the V segment lost 5 bases, leaving 11 bases of the junction unmatched. The CDR3 protein is CASSQYRQGFYEQYF. CDR3 DNA: TGTGCCAGCAGTCAATACCGACAGGGATTTTACGAGCAGTACTTC.

The CDR3 loop is CASSLQGGQPQHF. The CDR3 region has the DNA TGTGCCAGCAGTTTACAGGGAGGGCAGCCCCAGCATTTT. This sequence joins TRBV27 and TRBJ1-5, with TRBD1 as a possible D gene (5 bases). V lost 2 bases and J 7 bases, leaving 9 bases between the germline ends. Germline V gene sequence: CDR1 MNHEY, CDR2 SMNVEV (reference sequence). The CDR3 runs 13 residues.

This clone was seen a few times. This rearrangement joins TRBV7-9 to TRBJ2-7; possibly TRBD1 or TRBD2 for D (5 bases each). The CDR3 is 16 amino acids. Germline-derived CDR1 and CDR2 are SEHNR and FQNEAQ (reference sequence). With 3 bases removed from V and 3 bases from J, the gap between germline ends came to 18 bases. This CDR3 is CASSLPGRTKLYEQYF. The CDR3 DNA reads as TGTGCCAGCAGCTTGCCGGGACGAACAAAACTCTACGAGCAGTACTTC.

Only a few counts were recorded for this clone. The rearrangement links TRBV29-1 to TRBJ2-1; tentative D call: TRBD2 (6 bases). Germline CDR1 is SQVTM and CDR2 is ANQGSEA. V lost 1 base, J lost 5 bases, and 6 bases lay in between. The CDR3 has 12 amino acids. In nucleotides, the CDR3 is TGCAGCGTTGAAGCGGGGGACAATGAGCAGTTCTTC. Its protein product is CSVEAGDNEQFF.

This sequence joins TRBV5-1 and TRBJ2-7; 7 bases fit TRBD1. CDR1 SGHRS and CDR2 YFSETQ come from the germline V gene. V lost 0 bases and J lost 6; bases outside the gene matches: 3. The CDR3 runs 13 residues. This chain's CDR3 is CASSLGQGTEQYF. The DNA for the CDR3 is TGCGCCAGCAGCTTGGGACAGGGTACCGAGCAGTACTTC.

This clone was recorded only once. The chain has TRBV6-4 and TRBJ1-1; D is ambiguous. This CDR3 has 13 residues. With 3 bases removed from V and 4 bases from J, the gap between germline ends came to 9 bases. CDR1 and CDR2 from the germline V gene are MRHNA and SNTAGT. CDR3 DNA: TGTGCCAGCAGTGAGGGTATGGGCACTGAAGCTTTCTTT. Amino acids: CASSEGMGTEAFF.

V gene TRBV7-9 combines with J gene TRBJ2-7; 7 bases are a match to TRBD1. This CDR3 comprises 12 residues. Germline CDR1 reads SEHNR; CDR2 reads FQNEAQ (reference sequence). The V and J ends lost 5 bases and 5 bases, in that order; junction bases with no gene match: 3. The CDR3 DNA reads TGTGCCAGCAGCCCGACAGGGCACGAGCAGTACTTC. It specifies CASSPTGHEQYF.

The V call is TRBV4-1, the J call TRBJ2-3; 9 nucleotides match TRBD2. There are 16 residues in the CDR3. The V gene's germline CDR1 is MGHRA and CDR2 YSYEKL. V was clipped by 3 bases and J by 9 bases; unmatched bases: 13. CDR3 loop: CASSHPTGLAGWTQYF. The DNA of the CDR3 is TGCGCCAGCAGCCACCCTACCGGGCTAGCGGGGTGGACGCAGTATTTT.

This sequence joins TRBV29-1 and TRBJ1-2; TRBD1 is a possible D gene (6 bases). V was trimmed by 5 bases and J by 5 bases, leaving 18 bases between them. Germline CDR1 and CDR2: SQVTM and ANQGSEA. This CDR3 spans 14 amino acids. CDR3: CSVPDPRGAYGYTF. CDR3 DNA sequence: TGCAGCGTTCCCGATCCACGGGGGGCTTATGGCTACACCTTC.

This clone was seen just once. The chain has TRBV9 and TRBJ1-2; D gene unclear. V was cut by 0 bases and J by 0 bases, with 6 bases left in between. Germline V gene sequence: CDR1 SGDLS, CDR2 YYNGEE. The CDR3 runs 14 residues. Here the CDR3 reads CASSVDGANYGYTF. CDR3 coding DNA: TGTGCCAGCAGCGTAGATGGGGCTAACTATGGCTACACCTTC.

This clone is a singleton in its sample. This chain joins TRBV9 and TRBJ1-4; possibly TRBD1 for D (5 bases). V was clipped by 3 bases and J by 8 bases, with 11 bases between them. The germline gives CDR1 SGDLS, CDR2 YYNGEE. This CDR3 is 13 amino acids long. The CDR3 nucleotides are TGTGCCAGCAGCGGAAACAGGCAAGAAAAACTGTTTTTT. This gives the protein CASSGNRQEKLFF.

The genes are TRBV7-9 and TRBJ2-1, with 10 bases aligning to TRBD1. With V trimmed by 7 bases and J by 5 bases, 8 bases remained unmatched. The CDR3 is 15 residues long. Germline V CDR1 and CDR2: SEHNR, FQNEAQ (reference sequence). In DNA, the CDR3 is TGTGCCAGCACCAAAGAGGGACAGGGGCACAATGAGCAGTTCTTC. Amino acids: CASTKEGQGHNEQFF.